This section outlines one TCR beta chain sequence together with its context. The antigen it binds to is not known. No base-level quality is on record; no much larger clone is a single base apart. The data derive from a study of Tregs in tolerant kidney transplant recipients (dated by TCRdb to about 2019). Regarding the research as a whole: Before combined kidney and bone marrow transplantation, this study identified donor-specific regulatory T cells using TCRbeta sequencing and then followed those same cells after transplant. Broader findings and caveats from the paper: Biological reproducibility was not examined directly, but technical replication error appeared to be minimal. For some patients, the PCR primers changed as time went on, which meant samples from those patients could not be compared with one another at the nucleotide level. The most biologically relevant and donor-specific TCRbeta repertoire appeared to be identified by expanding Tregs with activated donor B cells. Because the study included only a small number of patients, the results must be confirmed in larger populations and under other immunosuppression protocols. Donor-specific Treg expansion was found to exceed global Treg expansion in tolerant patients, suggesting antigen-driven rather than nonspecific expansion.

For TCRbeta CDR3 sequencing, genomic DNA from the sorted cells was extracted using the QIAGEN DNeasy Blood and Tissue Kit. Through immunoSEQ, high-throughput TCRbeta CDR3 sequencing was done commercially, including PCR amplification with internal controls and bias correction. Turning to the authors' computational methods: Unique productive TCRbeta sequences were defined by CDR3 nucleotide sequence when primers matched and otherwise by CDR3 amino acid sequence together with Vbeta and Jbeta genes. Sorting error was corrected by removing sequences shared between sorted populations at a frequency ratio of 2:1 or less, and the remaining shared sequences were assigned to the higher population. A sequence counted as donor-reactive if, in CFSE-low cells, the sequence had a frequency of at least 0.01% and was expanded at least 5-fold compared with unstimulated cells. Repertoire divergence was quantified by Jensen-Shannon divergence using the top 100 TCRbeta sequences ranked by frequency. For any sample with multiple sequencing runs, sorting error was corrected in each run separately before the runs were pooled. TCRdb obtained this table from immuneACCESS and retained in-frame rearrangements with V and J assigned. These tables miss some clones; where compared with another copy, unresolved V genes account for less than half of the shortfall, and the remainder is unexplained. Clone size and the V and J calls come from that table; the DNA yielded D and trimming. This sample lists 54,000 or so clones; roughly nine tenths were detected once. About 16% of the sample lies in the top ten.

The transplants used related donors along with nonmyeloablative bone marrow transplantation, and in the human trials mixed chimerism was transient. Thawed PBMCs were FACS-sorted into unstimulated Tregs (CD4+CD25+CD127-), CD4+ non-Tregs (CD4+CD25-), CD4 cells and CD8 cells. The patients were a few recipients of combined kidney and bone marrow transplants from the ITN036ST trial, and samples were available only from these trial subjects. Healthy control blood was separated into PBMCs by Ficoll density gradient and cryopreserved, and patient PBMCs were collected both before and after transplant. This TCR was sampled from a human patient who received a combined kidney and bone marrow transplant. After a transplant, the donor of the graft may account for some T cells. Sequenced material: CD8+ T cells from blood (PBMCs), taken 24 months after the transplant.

The CDR3 reads CASSLSGCKNTEAFF. In nucleotide form, the sequence is TGTGCCAGCAGCTTATCGGGTTGTAAGAACACTGAAGCTTTCTTT. The chain is assembled from TRBV7-9 and TRBJ1-1, with the D segment identity uncertain. V gives up 2 bases and J gives up 1 base, and the segment between their germline ends measures 11 bases. Including cysteine and phenylalanine, the CDR3 has 15 amino acids. Kept here is only the CDR3 DNA, which spans 45 bases and is read in frame from base 1. CDR1 and CDR2, looked up from the germline V gene (reference sequence), are SEHNR and FQNEAQ. The CDR3 plus the reference TRBV7-9 and TRBJ1-1 genes for the other parts give the full variable domain: DTGVSQNPRHKITKRGQNVTFRCDPISEHNRLYWYRQTLGQGPEFLTYFQNEAQLEKSRLLSDRFSAERPKGSFSTLEIQRTEQGDSAMYLCASSLSGCKNTEAFFGQGTRLTVV.